Following are 29 T cell receptor beta chains from one sample sequenced in a study of response to subunit inactivated influenza vaccine. MiXCR was run by TCRdb on the RT-PCR reads, yielding one entry per CDR3 protein. The sample lists some 500,000 distinct CDR3 sequences; approximately 15% were seen once. The sequencing here drew on CD4+ T cells sorted from PBMCs, taken less than 30 months after vaccination. Receptors were obtained from a man between 50 and 75 years old who received an inactivated influenza vaccine.

CDR3 sequence: CASSSRNGEQFF. In DNA, the CDR3 is TGTGCCAGCAGCTCCCGAAACGGGGAGCAGTTCTTC. The chain has TRBV7-2 and TRBJ2-1; D is uncertain. V lost 4 bases and J lost 10, with 11 bases in between. The CDR3 length is 12 residues. The germline V gene has CDR1 SGHTA and CDR2 FQGNSA.

This chain uses TRBV4-1 with TRBJ1-2, with D perhaps TRBD1 (6 bases). V lost 1 base and J lost 2, with 11 bases in between. The CDR3 runs to 15 residues. Germline lookup yields CDR1 MGHRA and CDR2 YSYEKL. The CDR3, as DNA: TGCGCCAGCAGCCAAGCGGACAGACCAAACTATGGCTACACCTTC. It encodes CASSQADRPNYGYTF.

V gene TRBV7-2 combines with J gene TRBJ1-2; D gene ambiguous. Germline V gene sequence: CDR1 SGHTA, CDR2 FQGNSA. The V end was cut by 5 bases, the J end by 0 bases, with 13 bases between. This CDR3 has 15 residues. The CDR3 DNA sequence: TGTGCCAGCAGCCCTTTTAAGCGTTCTAACTATGGCTACACCTTC. Its protein product is CASSPFKRSNYGYTF.

The chain employs TRBV20-1 and TRBJ2-1; TRBD2 matches at 9 bases. The V segment lost 0 bases and the J segment 6 bases; nucleotides outside the gene matches: 18. The CDR3 totals 19 residues. Per germline, CDR1 DFQATT and CDR2 SNEGSKA (reference sequence). The CDR3 nucleotides read TGCAGTGCTAGAGATCGCGGGCCCCTAGCCGGGACTAGCCCCAATGAGCAGTTCTTC. As protein: CSARDRGPLAGTSPNEQFF.

There are a few counts of this clonotype. The chain uses TRBV7-3 and TRBJ2-1; D is unclear. Germline CDR1 SGHTA, CDR2 FQGTGA. The V end lost 3 bases, the J end lost 5 bases, and 8 bases lay between the germline ends. CDR3 size: 13 residues. The CDR3 bases are TGTGCCAGCAGCTTGAGGAACGACAATGAGCAGTTCTTC. This sequence encodes CASSLRNDNEQFF.

This chain connects TRBV10-3 to TRBJ2-3; D not resolved. CDR1 ENHRY and CDR2 SYGVKD come from the germline V gene. Trimming pared 3 bases from V and 2 bases from J, leaving 6 bases between. The CDR3 is made up of 13 amino acids. The CDR3 DNA reads TGTGCCATCAGTGACACGTCCACAGATACGCAGTATTTT. This encodes CAISDTSTDTQYF.

J is TRBJ1-4 and V is TRBV23-1; no clear D. TRBV23-1 falls under the ORF class, with uncertain function. Trimming removed 5 bases at V and 0 bases at J, with 10 bases between. This CDR3 has 15 residues. CDR3 protein: CASSTPVATNEKLFF. CDR3 nucleotides: TGCGCCAGCAGTACACCGGTTGCAACTAATGAAAAACTGTTTTTT.

The chain couples TRBV6-1 to TRBJ1-2; weak D call: TRBD1 (5 bases). Trimming removed 5 bases from V and 2 bases from J, with 12 bases in between. There are 14 residues in the CDR3. Germline V gene lookup returns CDR1 MNHNS and CDR2 SASEGT. CDR3 protein: CASSTRVANYGYTF. CDR3 nucleotides: TGTGCCAGCAGTACCAGGGTGGCCAACTATGGCTACACCTTC.

The chain has TRBV4-3 and TRBJ2-3; possible D gene TRBD2, 6 bases. This CDR3 has 16 residues. Trimming left V 3 bases short and J 0 bases short, with 13 bases between. The germline V gene has CDR1 LGHNA and CDR2 YSLEER. CDR3 residues: CASSHGTQVSTDTQYF. The CDR3, as DNA: TGCGCCAGCAGCCACGGGACTCAAGTTAGCACAGATACGCAGTATTTT.

The rearrangement joins TRBV6-1 to TRBJ2-3; 9 bases map to TRBD2. The CDR3 is 15 residues long. The germline V gene encodes CDR1 MNHNS and CDR2 SASEGT. V lost 7 bases and J lost 10; bases outside the gene matches: 15. CDR3 bases: TGTGCCAGCACCGAAGGGACAGCGGGAGGCAGGGCGCAGTATTTT. This translates into CASTEGTAGGRAQYF.

The rearrangement uses TRBV6-5 and TRBJ2-5; D remains ambiguous. V dropped 6 bases and J dropped 4 bases, with 9 bases sitting between them. Germline-derived CDR1 and CDR2 are MNHEY and SVGAGI. CDR3 length: 12 residues. The CDR3 nucleotides are TGTGCCAGCAGAGACCCAGTAGAGACCCAGTACTTC. Its protein is CASRDPVETQYF.

The chain recombines TRBV7-9 with TRBJ2-1; D unresolved. V lost 5 bases and J 5 bases, leaving 13 bases between the germline ends. The CDR3 is 14 amino acids. CDR1 SEHNR and CDR2 FQNEAQ come from the germline V gene (reference sequence). The CDR3 region is CASSLDDLDNEQFF. In DNA, the CDR3 is TGTGCCAGCAGCCTTGATGACTTAGACAATGAGCAGTTCTTC.

This clonotype was observed at least ten times. V gene TRBV9 combines with J gene TRBJ2-1, with 12 bases aligning to TRBD2. The germline V gene has CDR1 SGDLS and CDR2 YYNGEE. The CDR3 is 15 amino acids. After removal of 3 bases from V and 7 bases from J, the junction contained 5 bases not matched to a gene. The CDR3 protein is CASSGRLAGVNEQFF. The CDR3 region has the DNA TGTGCCAGCAGCGGACGACTAGCGGGAGTGAATGAGCAGTTCTTC.

There are a few counts of this clonotype. The chain is built from TRBV5-1 and TRBJ2-1; 7 positions match TRBD1. There are 15 residues in the CDR3. Germline assignment: CDR1 SGHRS and CDR2 YFSETQ. V lost 3 bases to trimming and J lost 3 bases; unmatched junction nucleotides: 6. CDR3 region: CASSWAGTDYNEQFF. CDR3 DNA sequence: TGCGCCAGCAGCTGGGCCGGGACAGACTACAATGAGCAGTTCTTC.

This clonotype was seen ten or more times. The rearrangement joins TRBV3-1 to TRBJ1-2; possibly TRBD1 for D (5 bases). The CDR3 runs 14 residues. Germline assignment: CDR1 LGHDT and CDR2 YNNKEL (reference sequence). V gave up 2 bases and J gave up 4 bases, with 11 bases separating them. CDR3 amino acids: CASSQRGQVYGYTF. The CDR3 DNA reads TGTGCCAGCAGCCAACGCGGACAAGTCTATGGCTACACCTTC.

This clonotype was counted a few times. V is TRBV3-1 and J is TRBJ1-3; D gene uncertain. Germline-derived CDR1 and CDR2 are LGHDT and YNNKEL (reference sequence). There are 15 residues in the CDR3. Trimming took 8 bases from V and 0 from J, leaving 14 bases between them. CDR3 DNA: TGTGCCAGCGGTCGGGCAGTTCTCTCTGGAAACACCATATATTTT. Translating gives CASGRAVLSGNTIYF.

This chain joins TRBV5-1 and TRBJ2-3; D possibly corresponds to TRBD2 (6 bases). The CDR3 loop spans 15 amino acids. Germline V lookup: CDR1 SGHRS, CDR2 YFSETQ. V was cut by 6 bases and J by 0 bases, with 14 bases left in between. For the CDR3, the DNA is TGCGCCAGCACCCTGGAGGGGATTAGCACAGATACGCAGTATTTT. This sequence encodes CASTLEGISTDTQYF. The whole variable domain, remainder taken from reference TRBV5-1 and TRBJ2-3, is KAGVTQTPRYLIKTRGQQVTLSCSPISGHRSVSWYQQTPGQGLQFLFEYFSETQRNKGNFPGRFSGRQFSNSRSEMNVSTLELGDSALYLCASTLEGISTDTQYFGPGTRLTVL.

The J gene is TRBJ1-1, the V gene TRBV6-1; D remains unclear. There are 13 residues in the CDR3. V was clipped by 1 base and J by 2 bases, with 5 bases between them. The germline V gene encodes CDR1 MNHNS and CDR2 SASEGT. CDR3 DNA sequence: TGTGCCAGCAGTGAAGTCGTTAACACTGAAGCTTTCTTT. Encoded protein: CASSEVVNTEAFF.

This clonotype was detected only a few times. The V call is TRBV11-2, the J call TRBJ1-1, with D tentatively TRBD1 (5 bases). CDR3 length: 14 amino acids. With 2 bases removed from V and 10 bases from J, the gap between germline ends came to 17 bases. CDR1 is SGHAT, CDR2 FQNNGV, per germline. CDR3 DNA sequence: TGTGCCAGCAGCTTACGGAGGGTGGGGAGGGGAGCTTTCTTT. The encoded protein is CASSLRRVGRGAFF.

The chain has TRBV11-2 and TRBJ1-5; D not resolved. V lost 4 bases, J lost 6 bases, and 25 bases lay in between. Per germline, CDR1 SGHAT and CDR2 FQNNGV. This CDR3 contains 18 residues. In nucleotides, the CDR3 is TGTGCCAGCAGCTCCCTCGCCGATCTGACCGCACGGGGTCAGCCCCAGCATTTT. Encoded protein: CASSSLADLTARGQPQHF.

This clonotype occurred many times. The rearrangement links TRBV4-1 to TRBJ1-1; unclear D gene. Trimming stripped 1 base from V and 1 base from J, with 7 bases between. Germline V CDR1 and CDR2: MGHRA, YSYEKL. This CDR3 is 14 amino acids long. The CDR3 reads CASSQVTANTEAFF. The CDR3 nucleotides read TGCGCCAGCAGCCAAGTAACTGCGAACACTGAAGCTTTCTTT.

This chain connects TRBV4-2 to TRBJ2-7; TRBD1 matches at 9 bases. This CDR3 has 15 amino acids. The germline gives CDR1 LGHNA, CDR2 YNFKEQ. The V gene end was trimmed by 1 base and the J gene end by 5 bases; junction bases not matched to a gene: 6. The CDR3 reads CASSQAGTGFHEQYF. The CDR3 bases are TGTGCCAGCAGCCAAGCCGGGACAGGGTTCCACGAGCAGTACTTC.

The table lists this clonotype with a few counts. The chain links TRBV12-3 or TRBV12-4 to TRBJ1-3, with D possibly matching TRBD1 (6 bases). CDR3 length: 15 amino acids. Trimming cost V 3 bases and J 0 bases, with 9 bases left between them. DNA for the CDR3: TGTGCCAGCAGTTTCCAGGGGAGCTCTGGAAACACCATATATTTT. This sequence encodes CASSFQGSSGNTIYF.

On this clonotype: At one boundary the junction diverges from the germline segment, which might be a read error. V and J are TRBV20-1 and TRBJ1-3; 10 positions agree with TRBD1. The CDR3 is made up of 16 amino acids. Germline values: CDR1 DFQATT, CDR2 SNEGSKA (reference sequence). The CDR3 nucleotides read TGCAGTGCTAGAGATACGGGACAGGGGTTTGGATACACCATATATTTT. Its translation: CSARDTGQGFGYTIYF.

The V call is TRBV10-3, the J call TRBJ2-2; D might be TRBD2 (5 bases). Trimming pared 4 bases from V and 4 bases from J, leaving 13 bases between. The CDR3 sequence is 15 residues long. The germline V gene encodes CDR1 ENHRY and CDR2 SYGVKD. The CDR3 DNA reads as TGTGCCATCAGTGCGGGTCTAGCAGGCACCGGGGAGCTGTTTTTT. This sequence encodes CAISAGLAGTGELFF.

The chain recombines TRBV29-1 with TRBJ2-3, with 12 positions matching TRBD2. CDR3 length: 15 amino acids. V lost 6 bases and J lost 2; bases outside the gene matches: 6. Germline V gives CDR1 SQVTM, CDR2 ANQGSEA. CDR3 nucleotides: TGCAGCGTGGACGGACTAGCGGGAAACACAGATACGCAGTATTTT. Its translation: CSVDGLAGNTDTQYF.

The rearrangement links TRBV27 to TRBJ2-7; no clear D. Trimming shortened V by 2 bases and J by 0 bases, and 8 bases separated the two germline ends. The CDR3 is 14 residues long. Germline V lookup: CDR1 MNHEY, CDR2 SMNVEV (reference sequence). The CDR3 loop reads CASSLMAISYEQYF. The CDR3 bases are TGTGCCAGCAGTTTAATGGCCATCTCCTACGAGCAGTACTTC.

This clonotype has a handful of counts. V and J are TRBV7-8 and TRBJ2-4; possibly TRBD1 for D (6 bases). The CDR3 has 12 amino acids. Germline CDR1 reads SGHVS; CDR2 reads FQNEAQ. The V end was cut by 4 bases, the J end by 15 bases, with 16 bases between. CDR3: CASSSEIGTRYF. CDR3 bases: TGTGCCAGCAGCTCGGAGATCGGGACAAGGTACTTC.

This clonotype turned up a few times. As DNA, the CDR3 is TGTGCCAGCAGTTTAAGTTCGCCGGCTGGGCTATACGAGCAGTACTTC. Translation gives CASSLSSPAGLYEQYF. The chain couples TRBV27 to TRBJ2-7, with D unresolved. Trimming pared 2 bases from V and 4 bases from J, leaving 18 bases between. There are 16 residues in the CDR3. Germline V gene data show CDR1 as MNHEY and CDR2 as SMNVEV (reference sequence).